The next 2 T cell receptor beta chains were all read from a single sample in a study of blood T cell repertoires in COVID-19. Sequenced by immunoSEQ multiplex PCR; TCRdb stores in-frame clones only, minus some. This table holds approximately 230,000 clones, roughly 80% found once. Material: peripheral blood. The origin of the receptors is a man at least 80 years old with acute or convalescent COVID-19.

V and J are TRBV3-1 (or the pseudogene TRBV3-2) and TRBJ2-7; 8 bases match TRBD1. Trimming at V came to 1 base and at J to 6 bases, leaving 5 bases not matched to a gene. This CDR3 contains 14 residues. Germline assignment: CDR1 LGHDT and CDR2 YNNKEL (reference sequence). In DNA, the CDR3 is TGTGCCAGCAGCCAAGGGACAGGGTGGGGCGAGCAGTACTTC. This codes for CASSQGTGWGEQYF.

V usage is TRBV18 and J usage is TRBJ2-7; 9 bases fit TRBD1. The V gene end was trimmed by 0 bases and the J gene end by 1 base; junction bases not matched to a gene: 4. From germline, CDR1 is KGHSH and CDR2 LQKENI. The CDR3 has 16 amino acids. Here the CDR3 reads CASSPPSGQGSYEQYF. CDR3 nucleotides: TGTGCCAGCTCACCACCGTCGGGACAGGGATCCTACGAGCAGTACTTC.